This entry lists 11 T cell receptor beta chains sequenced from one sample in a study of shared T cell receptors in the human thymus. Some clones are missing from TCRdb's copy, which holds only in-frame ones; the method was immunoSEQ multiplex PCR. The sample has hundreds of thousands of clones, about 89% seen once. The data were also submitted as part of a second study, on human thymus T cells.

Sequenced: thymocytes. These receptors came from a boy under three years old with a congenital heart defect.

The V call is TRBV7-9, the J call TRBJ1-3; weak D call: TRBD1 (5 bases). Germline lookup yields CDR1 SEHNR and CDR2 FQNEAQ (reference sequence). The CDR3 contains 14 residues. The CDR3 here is CGFEEPGLGNTIYF. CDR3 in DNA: TGTGGGTTTGAGGAACCAGGGCTTGGAAACACCATATATTTT.

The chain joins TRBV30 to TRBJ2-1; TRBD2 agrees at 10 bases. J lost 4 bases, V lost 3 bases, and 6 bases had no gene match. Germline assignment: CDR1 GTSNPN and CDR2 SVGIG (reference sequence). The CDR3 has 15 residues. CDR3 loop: CAWRKRTSGYNEQFF. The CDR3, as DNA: TGTGCCTGGAGGAAAAGGACTAGCGGTTACAATGAGCAGTTCTTC.

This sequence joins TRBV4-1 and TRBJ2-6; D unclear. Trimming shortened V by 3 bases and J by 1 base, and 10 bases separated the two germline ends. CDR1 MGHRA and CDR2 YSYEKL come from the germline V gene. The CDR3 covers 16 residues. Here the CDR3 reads CASSQPGLSGANVLTF. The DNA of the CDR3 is TGCGCCAGCAGCCAGCCGGGTCTTTCTGGGGCCAACGTCCTGACTTTC.

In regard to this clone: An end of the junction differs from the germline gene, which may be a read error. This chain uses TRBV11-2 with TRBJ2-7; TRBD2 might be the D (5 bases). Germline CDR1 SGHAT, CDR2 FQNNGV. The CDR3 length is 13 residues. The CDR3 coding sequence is TGTGCCAGCAGCTTTCGAGGGCTTCGGCGCCAAGACTTC. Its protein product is CASSFRGLRRQDF.

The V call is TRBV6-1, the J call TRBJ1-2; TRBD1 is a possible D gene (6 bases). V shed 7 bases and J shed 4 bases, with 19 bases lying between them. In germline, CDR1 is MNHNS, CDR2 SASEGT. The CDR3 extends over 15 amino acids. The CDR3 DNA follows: TGTGCCAGCAACCTTAAGCAGGGGCCGGGCTATGGCTACACCTTC. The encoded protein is CASNLKQGPGYGYTF.

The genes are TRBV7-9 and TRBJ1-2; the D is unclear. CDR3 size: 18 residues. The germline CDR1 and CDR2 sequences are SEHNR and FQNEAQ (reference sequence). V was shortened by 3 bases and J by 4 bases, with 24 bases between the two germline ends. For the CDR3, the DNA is TGTGCCAGCAGCTTTTGGCCCAGAGGAGGAGGGCCCCTCTATGGCTACACCTTC. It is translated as CASSFWPRGGGPLYGYTF.

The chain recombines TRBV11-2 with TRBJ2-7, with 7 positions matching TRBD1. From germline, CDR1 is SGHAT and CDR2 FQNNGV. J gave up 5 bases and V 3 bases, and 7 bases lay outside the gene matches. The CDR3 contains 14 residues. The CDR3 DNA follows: TGTGCCAGCAGCTTCAACAGGGGAAGGGACGAGCAGTACTTC. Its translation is CASSFNRGRDEQYF.

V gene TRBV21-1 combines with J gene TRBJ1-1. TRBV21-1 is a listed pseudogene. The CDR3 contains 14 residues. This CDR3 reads CASSARVLNTEAFF. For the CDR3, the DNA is TGTGCCAGCAGCGCCCGGGTCCTGAACACTGAAGCTTTCTTT.

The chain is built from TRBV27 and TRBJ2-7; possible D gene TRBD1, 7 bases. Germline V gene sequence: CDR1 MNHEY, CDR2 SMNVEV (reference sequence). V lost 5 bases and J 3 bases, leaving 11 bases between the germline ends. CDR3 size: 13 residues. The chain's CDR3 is CASSAGGGYEQYF. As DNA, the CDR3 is TGTGCCAGCAGTGCAGGGGGAGGCTACGAGCAGTACTTC.

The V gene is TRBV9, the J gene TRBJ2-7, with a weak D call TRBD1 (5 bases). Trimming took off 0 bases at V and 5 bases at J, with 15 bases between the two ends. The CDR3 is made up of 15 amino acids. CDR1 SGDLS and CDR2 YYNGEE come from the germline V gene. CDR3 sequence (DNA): TGTGCCAGCAGCGTAGGTGGGGCCAGTTCACACGAGCAGTACTTC. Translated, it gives CASSVGGASSHEQYF.

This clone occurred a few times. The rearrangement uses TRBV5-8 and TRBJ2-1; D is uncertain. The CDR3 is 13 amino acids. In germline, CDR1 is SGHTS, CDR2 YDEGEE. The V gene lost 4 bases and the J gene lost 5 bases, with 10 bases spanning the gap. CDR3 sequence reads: CASSSDKHNEQFF. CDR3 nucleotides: TGTGCCAGCAGCAGTGACAAGCACAATGAGCAGTTCTTC.